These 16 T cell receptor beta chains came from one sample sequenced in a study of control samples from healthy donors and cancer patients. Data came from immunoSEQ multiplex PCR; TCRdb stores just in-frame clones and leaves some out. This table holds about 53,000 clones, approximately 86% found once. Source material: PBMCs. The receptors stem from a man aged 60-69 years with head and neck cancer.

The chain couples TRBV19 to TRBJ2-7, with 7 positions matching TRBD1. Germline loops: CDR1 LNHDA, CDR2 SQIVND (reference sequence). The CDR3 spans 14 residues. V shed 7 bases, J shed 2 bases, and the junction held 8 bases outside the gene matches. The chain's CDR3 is CASKGQVSAYEQYF. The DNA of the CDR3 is TGTGCCAGTAAAGGACAGGTATCCGCCTACGAGCAGTACTTC.

The CDR3: CSASSGLTNTGELFF. The CDR3 DNA reads as TGCAGTGCTAGTTCTGGCCTAACGAACACCGGGGAGCTGTTTTTT. The chain is built from TRBV20-1 and TRBJ2-2, with D hard to call. This CDR3 is 15 amino acids long. The V gene lost 3 bases and the J gene lost 0 bases, with 11 bases spanning the gap. Germline V gives CDR1 DFQATT, CDR2 SNEGSKA (reference sequence).

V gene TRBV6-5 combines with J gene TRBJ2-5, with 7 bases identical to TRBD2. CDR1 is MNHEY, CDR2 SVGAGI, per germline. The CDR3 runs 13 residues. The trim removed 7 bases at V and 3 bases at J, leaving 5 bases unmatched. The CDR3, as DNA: TGTGCCAGCACCTTGGGGGGGAAAGAGACCCAGTACTTC. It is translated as CASTLGGKETQYF.

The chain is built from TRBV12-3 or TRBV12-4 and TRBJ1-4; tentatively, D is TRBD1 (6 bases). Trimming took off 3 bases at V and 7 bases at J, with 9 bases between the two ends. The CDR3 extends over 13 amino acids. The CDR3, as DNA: TGTGCCAGCAGTTTTCGGACAGTTGAAAAACTGTTTTTT. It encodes CASSFRTVEKLFF.

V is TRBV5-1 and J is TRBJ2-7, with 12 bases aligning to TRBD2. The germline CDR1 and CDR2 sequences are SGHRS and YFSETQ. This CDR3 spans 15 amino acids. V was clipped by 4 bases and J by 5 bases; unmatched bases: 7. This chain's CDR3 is CASSATSGSAHEQYF. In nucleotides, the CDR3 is TGCGCCAGCAGCGCGACTAGCGGGAGTGCCCACGAGCAGTACTTC.

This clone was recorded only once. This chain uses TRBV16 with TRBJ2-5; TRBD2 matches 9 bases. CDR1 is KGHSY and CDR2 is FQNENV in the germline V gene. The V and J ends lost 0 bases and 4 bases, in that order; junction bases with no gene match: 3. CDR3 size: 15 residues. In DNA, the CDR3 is TGTGCCAGCAGCCAATCCAGACTAGCGGCAGAGACCCAGTACTTC. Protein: CASSQSRLAAETQYF.

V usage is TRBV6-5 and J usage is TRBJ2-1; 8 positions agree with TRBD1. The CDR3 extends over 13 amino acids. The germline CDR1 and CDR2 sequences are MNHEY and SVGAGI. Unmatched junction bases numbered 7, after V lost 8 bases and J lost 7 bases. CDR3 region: CASGGQAGNEQFF. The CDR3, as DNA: TGTGCCAGCGGGGGACAGGCGGGGAATGAGCAGTTCTTC.

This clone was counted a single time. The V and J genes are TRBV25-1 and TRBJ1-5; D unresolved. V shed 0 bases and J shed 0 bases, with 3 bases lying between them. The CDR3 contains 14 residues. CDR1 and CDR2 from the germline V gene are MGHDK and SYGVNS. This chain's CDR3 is CASSEYSSNQPQHF. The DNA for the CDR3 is TGTGCCAGCAGTGAATACAGTAGCAATCAGCCCCAGCATTTT.

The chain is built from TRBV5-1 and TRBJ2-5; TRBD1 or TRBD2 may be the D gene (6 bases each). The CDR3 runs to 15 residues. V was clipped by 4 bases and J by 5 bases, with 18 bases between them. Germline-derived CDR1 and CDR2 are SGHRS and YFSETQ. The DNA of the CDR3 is TGCGCCAGCAGCCTCGGCGGAGGGGGGCCTGAGACCCAGTACTTC. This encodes CASSLGGGGPETQYF.

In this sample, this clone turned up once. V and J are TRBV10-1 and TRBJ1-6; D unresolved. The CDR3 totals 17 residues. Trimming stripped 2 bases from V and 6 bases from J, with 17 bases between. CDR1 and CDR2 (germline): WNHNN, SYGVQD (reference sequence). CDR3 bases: TGCGCCAGCAGTGAGACATTCCGGGAGAGGCGTAATTCACCCCTCCACTTT. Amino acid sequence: CASSETFRERRNSPLHF.

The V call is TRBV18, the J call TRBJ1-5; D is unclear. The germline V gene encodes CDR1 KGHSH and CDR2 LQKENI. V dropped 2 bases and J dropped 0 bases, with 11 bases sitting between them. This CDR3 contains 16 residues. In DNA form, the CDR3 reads TGTGCCAGCTCACCAAATGAAGTAAATAGCAATCAGCCCCAGCATTTT. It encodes CASSPNEVNSNQPQHF.

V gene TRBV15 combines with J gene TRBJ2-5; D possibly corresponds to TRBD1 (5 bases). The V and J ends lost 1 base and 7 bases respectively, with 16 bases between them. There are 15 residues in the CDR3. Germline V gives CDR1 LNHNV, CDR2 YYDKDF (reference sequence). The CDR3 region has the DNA TGTGCCACCAGCAGAGGGAAGGGGATCGACGGGACCCAGTACTTC. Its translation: CATSRGKGIDGTQYF.

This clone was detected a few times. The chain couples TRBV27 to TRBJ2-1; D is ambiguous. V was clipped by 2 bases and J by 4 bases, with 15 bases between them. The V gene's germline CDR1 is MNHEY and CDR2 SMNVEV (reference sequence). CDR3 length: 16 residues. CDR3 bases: TGTGCCAGCAGTTTAGAGTCCGTGCGCGGATACAATGAGCAGTTCTTC. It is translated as CASSLESVRGYNEQFF.

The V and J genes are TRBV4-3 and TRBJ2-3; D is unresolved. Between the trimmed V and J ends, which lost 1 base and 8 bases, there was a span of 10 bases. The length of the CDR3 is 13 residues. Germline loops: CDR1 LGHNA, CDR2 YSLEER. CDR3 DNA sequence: TGCGCCAGCAGCCAAGGGGATCGAGGTACGCAGTATTTT. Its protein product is CASSQGDRGTQYF.

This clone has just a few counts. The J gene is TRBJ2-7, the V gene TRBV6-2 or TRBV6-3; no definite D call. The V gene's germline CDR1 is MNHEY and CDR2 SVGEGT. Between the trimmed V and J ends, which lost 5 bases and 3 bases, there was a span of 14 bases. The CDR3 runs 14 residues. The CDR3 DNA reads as TGTGCCAGCAGTCTAGGACCACGGGTCTACGAGCAGTACTTC. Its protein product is CASSLGPRVYEQYF.

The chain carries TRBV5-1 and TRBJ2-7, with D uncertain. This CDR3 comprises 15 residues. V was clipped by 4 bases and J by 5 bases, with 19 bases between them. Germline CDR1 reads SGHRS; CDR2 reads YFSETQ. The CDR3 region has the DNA TGCGCCAGCAGCCGGAATAGCCCCCCGGTCGACGAGCAGTACTTC. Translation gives CASSRNSPPVDEQYF.